A selection of T cell receptor beta chains follows, all from one sample in a study of graft-versus-host responses after intestinal transplantation. The protocol was immunoSEQ multiplex PCR, while the TCRdb copy is restricted to in-frame clones and leaves out a portion. The sample yields about 59,000 clones, almost 95% seen once. These TCRs' antigens remain unknown. The sample consisted of unstimulated CD4+ T cells sorted from spleen or lymph node cells, taken before transplant. All receptors come from a human donor who was the organ donor for an intestinal transplant. Both conserved end residues are part of each CDR3.

v_gene,CDR3aa
TRBV14,CASSQLAGTGEEKLFF
TRBV6-7,CASSYRQERQGVKTGELFF
TRBV2,CASSAELPYTDTQYF
TRBV5-1,CASSLRGEPDTQYF
TRBV27,CASSKTGTALGEQYF
TRBV4-1,CASSQRTESSYNSPLHF
TRBV6-1,CASYDLDRDFREQYF
TRBV11-2,CASSLDSGAGNTIYF
TRBV6-6,CASSYLSGMALHF
TRBV6-6,CASSFRRGTETQYF
TRBV18,CASSPRTGNQPQHF
TRBV19,CASRNRGNTGELFF
TRBV25-1,CASSPRDSPLHF
TRBV5-6,CASSKDRGRGEQFF
TRBV5-1,CASSLGGSGVYEQYF
TRBV7-2,CASSLGGRGASGNTIYF
TRBV19,CASGGRGPGANALTF
TRBV7-3,CASSRGRSAEAFF
TRBV29-1,CSATRTVSTDTQYF
TRBV10-1,CASSERDTYTEAFF
TRBV5-1,CASSLEPSGGTDTQYF
TRBV9,CASSESLQGSYGYTF
TRBV7-8,CASSLEKRNSPLHF
TRBV6-9,CAPEGELFF
TRBV5-6,CASSLDSSGKETQYF
TRBV7-2,CASSLVPGANYGYTF
TRBV28,CASVSGGRGSGNTIYF
TRBV9,CASSVAAGPNTGELFF